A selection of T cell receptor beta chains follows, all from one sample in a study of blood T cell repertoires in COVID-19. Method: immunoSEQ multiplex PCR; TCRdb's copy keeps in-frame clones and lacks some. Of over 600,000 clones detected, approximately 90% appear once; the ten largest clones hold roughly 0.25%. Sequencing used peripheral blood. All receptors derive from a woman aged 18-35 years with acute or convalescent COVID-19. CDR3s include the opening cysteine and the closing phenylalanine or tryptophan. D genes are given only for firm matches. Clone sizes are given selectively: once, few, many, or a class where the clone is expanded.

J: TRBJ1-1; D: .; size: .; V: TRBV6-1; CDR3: CASSDQGGYTEAFF; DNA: TGTGCCAGCAGTGACCAAGGAGGTTACACTGAAGCTTTCTTT
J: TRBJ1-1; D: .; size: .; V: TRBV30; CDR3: CAWASGVGAEAFF; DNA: TGTGCCTGGGCTTCAGGGGTAGGCGCTGAAGCTTTCTTT
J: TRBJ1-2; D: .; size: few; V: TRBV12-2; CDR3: CASRLRVAGPFAGYTF; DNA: TGTGCAAGTCGCTTAAGAGTAGCGGGACCCTTTGCCGGCTACACCTTC
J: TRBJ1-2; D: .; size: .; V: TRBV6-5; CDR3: CASSVGSLYGYTF; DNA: TGTGCCAGCAGCGTCGGGTCATTATATGGCTACACCTTC
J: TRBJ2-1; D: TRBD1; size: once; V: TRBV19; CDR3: CASTRDRAASNEQFF; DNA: TGTGCCAGTACTCGGGACAGGGCGGCCTCCAATGAGCAGTTCTTC
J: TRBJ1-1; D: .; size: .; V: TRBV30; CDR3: CAWNYAGTTEAFF; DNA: TGTGCCTGGAATTACGCAGGGACTACTGAAGCTTTCTTT
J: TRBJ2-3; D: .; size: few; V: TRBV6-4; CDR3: CASSDSSGSGTDTQYF; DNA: TGTGCCAGCAGTGACTCGAGTGGGAGCGGCACAGATACGCAGTATTTT
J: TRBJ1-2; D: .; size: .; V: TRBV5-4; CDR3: CASSLQEDPNYGYTF; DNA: TGTGCCAGCAGCTTGCAGGAGGATCCTAACTATGGCTACACCTTC
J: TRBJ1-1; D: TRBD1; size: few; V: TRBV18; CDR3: CASSPPGQRDTEAFF; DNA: TGTGCCAGCTCACCGCCGGGACAGAGGGACACTGAAGCTTTCTTT
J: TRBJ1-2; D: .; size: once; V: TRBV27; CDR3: CASRPDTVYYGYTF; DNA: TGTGCCAGCAGACCGGACACCGTATACTATGGCTACACCTTC
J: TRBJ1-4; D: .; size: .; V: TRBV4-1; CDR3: CASSRVRGNEKLFF; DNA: TGCGCCAGCAGCCGTGTAAGGGGCAATGAAAAACTGTTTTTT
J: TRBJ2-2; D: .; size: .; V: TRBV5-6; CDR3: CASSLDRGGGGTGELFF; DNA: TGTGCCAGCAGCTTGGATCGGGGAGGTGGTGGCACCGGGGAGCTGTTTTTT
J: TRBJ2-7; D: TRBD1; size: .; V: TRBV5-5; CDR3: CASSKIQGAGYEQYF; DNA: TGTGCCAGCAGCAAGATTCAGGGGGCAGGCTACGAGCAGTACTTC
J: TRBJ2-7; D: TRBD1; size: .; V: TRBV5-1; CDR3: CASSLFPPGQALYEQYF; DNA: TGCGCCAGCAGCTTATTCCCCCCGGGACAGGCCCTTTACGAGCAGTACTTC
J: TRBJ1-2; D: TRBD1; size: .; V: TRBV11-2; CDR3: CASRGQGAIPPYGYTF; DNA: TGTGCCAGCAGAGGACAGGGGGCTATTCCCCCCTATGGCTACACCTTC
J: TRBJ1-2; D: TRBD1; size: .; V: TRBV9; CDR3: CASSARDRVDYGYTF; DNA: TGTGCCAGCAGCGCTCGAGACAGGGTAGACTATGGCTACACCTTC
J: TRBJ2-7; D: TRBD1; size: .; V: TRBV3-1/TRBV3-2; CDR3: CASTLRDRGFHEQYF; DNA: TGTGCCAGCACCCTCCGGGACAGGGGTTTCCACGAGCAGTACTTC
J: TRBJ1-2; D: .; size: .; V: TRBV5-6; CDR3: CASSPTGNRDYGYTF; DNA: TGTGCCAGCAGCCCTACAGGAAATAGGGACTATGGCTACACCTTC
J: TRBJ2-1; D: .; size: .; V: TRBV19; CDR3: CASSIDRAGQPPTYNEQFF; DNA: TGTGCCAGTAGTATAGATCGGGCGGGGCAACCGCCCACCTACAATGAGCAGTTCTTC
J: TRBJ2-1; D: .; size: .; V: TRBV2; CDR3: CASTSNSVANNEQFF; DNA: TGTGCCAGCACCTCGAATTCTGTAGCCAACAATGAGCAGTTCTTC
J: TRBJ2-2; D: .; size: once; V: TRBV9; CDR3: CASSPQTANTGELFF; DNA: TGTGCCAGCAGCCCTCAGACAGCGAACACCGGGGAGCTGTTTTTT
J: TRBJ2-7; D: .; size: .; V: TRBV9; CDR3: CASSVVDSLSGEQYF; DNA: TGTGCCAGCAGCGTAGTCGATTCACTTTCTGGCGAGCAGTACTTC
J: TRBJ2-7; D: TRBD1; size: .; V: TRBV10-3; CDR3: CAISEDRGRYEQYF; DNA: TGTGCCATCAGTGAGGACAGGGGTCGCTACGAGCAGTACTTC
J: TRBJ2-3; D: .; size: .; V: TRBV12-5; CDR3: CASGFQGTDTQYF; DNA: TGTGCTAGTGGTTTCCAGGGGACAGATACGCAGTATTTT
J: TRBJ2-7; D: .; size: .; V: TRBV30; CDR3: CAWSVISGSYEQYF; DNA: TGTGCCTGGAGTGTAATATCGGGCTCCTACGAGCAGTACTTC
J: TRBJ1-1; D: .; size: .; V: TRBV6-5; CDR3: CASSRQMNTEAFF; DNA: TGTGCCAGCAGCCGACAGATGAACACTGAAGCTTTCTTT
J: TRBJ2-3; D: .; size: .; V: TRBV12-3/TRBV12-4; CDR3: CASCRVGNTQYF; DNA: TGTGCCAGTTGCAGGGTAGGAAATACGCAGTATTTT
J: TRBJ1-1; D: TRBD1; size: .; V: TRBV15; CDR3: CATSRWDRPNTEAFF; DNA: TGTGCCACCAGCCGGTGGGACAGACCCAACACTGAAGCTTTCTTT
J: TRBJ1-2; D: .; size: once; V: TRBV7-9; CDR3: CASSLVAFNYGYTF; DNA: TGTGCCAGCAGCTTAGTGGCTTTTAACTATGGCTACACCTTC
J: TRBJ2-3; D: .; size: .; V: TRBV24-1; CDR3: CATSDSSYPHTDTQYF; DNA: TGTGCCACCAGTGATTCGAGCTACCCCCACACAGATACGCAGTATTTT
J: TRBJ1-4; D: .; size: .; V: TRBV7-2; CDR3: CASSFAGPGHEKLFF; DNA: TGTGCCAGCAGCTTCGCGGGACCAGGGCATGAAAAACTGTTTTTT